The 31 T cell receptor beta chains below all came from one sample that was sequenced in a study of T cell responses to AZD1222 COVID-19 vaccine. Only in-frame clones appear in the TCRdb table, and some are missing; sequencing was by immunoSEQ multiplex PCR. The sample shows some 190,000 clones, approximately 94% of them seen only once. Sequences were derived from peripheral blood, sampled 28 days after the second dose of the MenACWY control vaccine. The source is an adult who received the MenACWY meningococcal vaccine as a control.

This chain joins TRBV5-1 and TRBJ1-1, with no clear D. Trimming stripped 1 base from V and 5 bases from J, with 6 bases between. The CDR3 is 12 amino acids. The germline gives CDR1 SGHRS, CDR2 YFSETQ. The CDR3 protein is CASSLRGTEAFF. The DNA for the CDR3 is TGCGCCAGCAGCTTGCGGGGTACTGAAGCTTTCTTT. Variable domain in full (rest from reference TRBV5-1 and TRBJ1-1): KAGVTQTPRYLIKTRGQQVTLSCSPISGHRSVSWYQQTPGQGLQFLFEYFSETQRNKGNFPGRFSGRQFSNSRSEMNVSTLELGDSALYLCASSLRGTEAFFGQGTRLTVV.

This chain uses TRBV14 with TRBJ1-6, with TRBD1 matching over 8 bases. Germline CDR1 and CDR2: SGHDN and FVKESK. The CDR3 runs 16 residues. V trimming: 3 bases; J trimming: 10 bases; junction bases outside the gene matches: 11. The CDR3 coding sequence is TGTGCCAGCAGCCACGCCCTGGACAGGGTTGAGTCACCCCTCCACTTT. It is translated as CASSHALDRVESPLHF.

The chain employs TRBV5-1 and TRBJ1-2, with TRBD1 as a possible D gene (6 bases). This CDR3 spans 15 amino acids. CDR1 SGHRS and CDR2 YFSETQ come from the germline V gene. V lost 0 bases to trimming and J lost 4 bases, with 13 bases between them. The CDR3 DNA is TGCGCCAGCAGCTTGGGACAGGTGGTCTCCTATGGCTACACCTTC. Translated, it gives CASSLGQVVSYGYTF.

The rearrangement links TRBV6-5 to TRBJ2-1; D remains ambiguous. This CDR3 is 11 amino acids long. Trimming took off 6 bases at V and 4 bases at J, with 4 bases between the two ends. Germline V gives CDR1 MNHEY, CDR2 SVGAGI. CDR3 amino acids: CASRGYNEQFF. The CDR3 DNA reads as TGTGCCAGCAGGGGATACAATGAGCAGTTCTTC.

The genes are TRBV5-8 and TRBJ1-5; D gene uncertain. CDR1 is SGHTS and CDR2 is YDEGEE in the germline V gene. The CDR3 spans 11 residues. Trimming cost V 2 bases and J 6 bases, with 3 bases left between them. The CDR3 spells CASSFVQPQHF. CDR3 in DNA: TGTGCCAGCAGCTTTGTTCAGCCCCAGCATTTT. Full variable domain (remainder filled in from reference TRBV5-8 and TRBJ1-5): EAGVTQSPTHLIKTRGQQATLRCSPISGHTSVYWYQQALGLGLQFLLWYDEGEERNRGNFPPRFSGRQFPNYSSELNVNALELEDSALYLCASSFVQPQHFGDGTRLSIL.

V is TRBV5-1 and J is TRBJ1-1; the match to TRBD1 covers 9 bases. The germline gives CDR1 SGHRS, CDR2 YFSETQ. This CDR3 is 14 amino acids long. The V and J ends lost 0 bases and 6 bases, in that order; junction bases with no gene match: 3. The CDR3 DNA reads TGCGCCAGCAGCTTGGGGGACAGGGCCCCTGAAGCTTTCTTT. Translated, it gives CASSLGDRAPEAFF.

Remarks on this clone: One end of the junction fails to match germline, which may point to a read error. This chain joins TRBV6-1 and TRBJ1-2; TRBD1 matches at 9 bases. The CDR3 runs 15 residues. Germline assignment: CDR1 MNHNS and CDR2 SASEGT. This CDR3 reads CASREGDRVSHGYTF. The CDR3 coding sequence is TGTGCCAGCAGAGAAGGGGACAGGGTGTCACATGGCTACACCTTC.

The chain links TRBV20-1 to TRBJ1-4; D might be TRBD1 (6 bases). CDR3 length: 14 residues. V shed 3 bases and J shed 5 bases, with 13 bases lying between them. Germline CDR1 and CDR2: DFQATT and SNEGSKA (reference sequence). The CDR3 DNA reads TGCAGTGCTAGTCAGACAGGATGGAATGAAAAACTGTTTTTT. The encoded protein is CSASQTGWNEKLFF.

This chain uses TRBV4-1 with TRBJ1-2, with a possible D match to TRBD1 (6 bases). This CDR3 comprises 15 residues. Germline V gene lookup returns CDR1 MGHRA and CDR2 YSYEKL. The germline V and J ends were trimmed by 0 bases and 4 bases, with 12 bases remaining between them. In DNA, the CDR3 is TGCGCCAGCAGCCAAGATGACCGAGGGGGCTATGGCTACACCTTC. The encoded protein is CASSQDDRGGYGYTF.

The rearrangement joins TRBV12-3 or TRBV12-4 to TRBJ2-7; either TRBD1 or TRBD2 may supply D (5 bases each). The CDR3 spans 13 residues. Trimming pared 6 bases from V and 7 bases from J, leaving 16 bases between. In nucleotides, the CDR3 is TGTGCCAGCAGCCCTACAGGACTCGGGGAGCAGTACTTC. This codes for CASSPTGLGEQYF.

The chain carries TRBV4-3 and TRBJ2-7; TRBD2 matches 9 bases. V gave up 1 base and J gave up 1 base; unmatched junction bases: 2. This CDR3 comprises 15 residues. Germline V gene lookup returns CDR1 LGHNA and CDR2 YSLEER. This CDR3 reads CASSQGTSESYEQYF. The CDR3 DNA follows: TGCGCCAGCAGCCAAGGGACTAGCGAGTCCTACGAGCAGTACTTC.

The chain joins TRBV7-9 to TRBJ2-3, with a tentative D call TRBD2 (6 bases). CDR3 length equals 17 residues. Germline CDR1 and CDR2: SEHNR and FQNEAQ (reference sequence). V was pared by 2 bases and J by 2 bases, with 17 bases between. The DNA of the CDR3 is TGTGCCAGCAGCTTATTCCAACGGGCGGGGAACACAGATACGCAGTATTTT. This codes for CASSLFQRAGNTDTQYF.

The rearrangement uses TRBV7-9 and TRBJ1-1, with unresolved D. The CDR3 is 12 amino acids. Per germline, CDR1 SEHNR and CDR2 FQNEAQ (reference sequence). The V and J ends lost 6 bases and 5 bases respectively, with 10 bases between them. DNA of the CDR3: TGTGCCAGCAGAGATACCGGGACTGAAGCTTTCTTT. Its translation: CASRDTGTEAFF.

V usage is TRBV19 and J usage is TRBJ1-1; TRBD1 matches at 9 bases. V was pared by 5 bases and J by 2 bases, with 3 bases of the junction left unmatched. The germline CDR1 and CDR2 sequences are LNHDA and SQIVND (reference sequence). The CDR3 contains 14 residues. The chain's CDR3 is CASSAGQGNTEAFF. CDR3 bases: TGTGCCAGTAGTGCGGGACAGGGTAACACTGAAGCTTTCTTT.

The J gene is TRBJ2-7, the V gene TRBV5-4; 7 positions agree with TRBD1. CDR1 and CDR2 from the germline V gene are SGHNT and YYREEE (reference sequence). The CDR3 has 16 amino acids. The junction had 17 bases not matched to a gene; V was cut back by 5 bases and J by 6 bases. The CDR3 DNA sequence: TGTGCCAGCAGAATTACCTCGGGACAGTATCGAGGCGAGCAGTACTTC. As protein: CASRITSGQYRGEQYF.

The count of this clone is one. V is TRBV28 and J is TRBJ1-4; perhaps TRBD1 as D (6 bases). Germline V gives CDR1 MDHEN, CDR2 SYDVKM. V lost 5 bases and J 7 bases, leaving 11 bases between the germline ends. The CDR3 covers 13 residues. Written as DNA, the CDR3 is TGTGCCAGCAGTCGGGAGGGGGGTGAAAAACTGTTTTTT. It specifies CASSREGGEKLFF.

A single count supports this clone. The same CDR3 is also encoded by other DNA sequences in this sample. J is TRBJ2-1 and V is TRBV28; the D is unclear. Germline CDR1 MDHEN, CDR2 SYDVKM. The CDR3 consists of 13 residues. Trimming pared 1 base from V and 3 bases from J, leaving 4 bases between. Written as DNA, the CDR3 is TGTGCCAGCAGTTTATCTGGCTACAATGAGCAGTTCTTC. Translating it yields CASSLSGYNEQFF.

The CDR3, as DNA: TGTGCCACCAGTGAAGGGACTAGCGGCTACAATGAGCAGTTCTTC. Protein sequence: CATSEGTSGYNEQFF. V and J are TRBV24-1 and TRBJ2-1, with 11 bases aligning to TRBD2. CDR1 and CDR2 (germline): KGHDR, SFDVKD. The CDR3 sequence is 15 residues long. V was pared by 4 bases and J by 3 bases, with 1 base of the junction left unmatched.

This chain joins TRBV30 and TRBJ2-5; no reliable D call. Looked up from germline, CDR1 is GTSNPN and CDR2 is SVGIG (reference sequence). Trimming cost V 2 bases and J 4 bases, with 8 bases left between them. CDR3 length: 12 amino acids. The CDR3 protein is CAWSRRVETQYF. In nucleotides, the CDR3 is TGTGCCTGGAGTCGAAGGGTAGAGACCCAGTACTTC.

The chain couples TRBV28 to TRBJ1-2; 7 nucleotides align to TRBD1. CDR3 size: 14 residues. CDR1 is MDHEN, CDR2 SYDVKM, per germline. Trimming took 5 bases from V and 4 from J; bases not matched to a gene: 7. This CDR3 reads CASSGDSLIYGYTF. CDR3 nucleotide sequence: TGTGCCAGCAGTGGGGACAGCCTTATCTATGGCTACACCTTC.

The V call is TRBV30, the J call TRBJ2-1, with 13 bases fitting TRBD2. V lost 0 bases, J lost 7 bases, and 3 bases stayed unmatched. Germline V CDR1 and CDR2: GTSNPN, SVGIG (reference sequence). This CDR3 spans 15 amino acids. The CDR3: CAWSVTGLAGNEQFF. CDR3 nucleotides: TGTGCCTGGAGTGTAACGGGACTAGCGGGAAATGAGCAGTTCTTC.

CDR3 DNA sequence: TGTGCCAGCAGTTACGTTGAGGGGGGATCTTACGAGCAGTACTTC. It encodes CASSYVEGGSYEQYF. The chain carries TRBV6-7 and TRBJ2-7; the D gene could be TRBD1 or TRBD2 (6 bases each). TRBV6-7 is marked as an open reading frame, function uncertain. The V end was cut by 2 bases, the J end by 4 bases, with 15 bases between. This CDR3 contains 15 residues.

The rearrangement joins TRBV2 to TRBJ1-6, with 8 bases lining up with TRBD1. This CDR3 is 15 amino acids long. CDR1 SNHLY and CDR2 FYNNEI come from the germline V gene. The trim removed 10 bases at V and 7 bases at J, leaving 12 bases unmatched. This CDR3 reads CATANDRGPNSPLHF. The CDR3 DNA follows: TGTGCCACAGCGAACGACAGGGGACCCAATTCACCCCTCCACTTT.

The rearrangement links TRBV5-4 to TRBJ2-7; TRBD1 matches 9 bases. Germline lookup yields CDR1 SGHNT and CDR2 YYREEE (reference sequence). The V and J ends lost 4 bases and 2 bases, in that order; junction bases with no gene match: 4. There are 14 residues in the CDR3. For the CDR3, the DNA is TGTGCCAGCAGCCGGGACAGGGTCACCTACGAGCAGTACTTC. It specifies CASSRDRVTYEQYF.

In this sample, this clone turned up once. This rearrangement joins TRBV28 to TRBJ2-4, with 9 bases matching TRBD2. Germline V gene data show CDR1 as MDHEN and CDR2 as SYDVKM. The CDR3 consists of 17 residues. Trimming removed 6 bases from V and 7 bases from J; junction bases left unmatched: 16. CDR3 sequence reads: CASRQDSAGGQRNIQYF. In DNA, the CDR3 is TGTGCCAGCAGGCAAGACTCGGCGGGGGGGCAACGGAACATTCAGTACTTC.

The rearrangement joins TRBV30 to TRBJ2-3; 8 bases agree with TRBD2. The V and J ends lost 1 base and 4 bases, in that order; junction bases with no gene match: 10. The germline V gene has CDR1 GTSNPN and CDR2 SVGIG (reference sequence). The CDR3 runs 16 residues. In DNA, the CDR3 is TGTGCCTGGAGTGCGTCGGGAGGGGTAGGGGCAGATACGCAGTATTTT. Translation: CAWSASGGVGADTQYF.

The CDR3: CASSYGLANEKLFF. CDR3 sequence (DNA): TGTGCCAGCAGTTACGGCCTTGCGAATGAAAAACTGTTTTTT. The V call is TRBV6-5, the J call TRBJ1-4; D is unresolved. Looked up from germline, CDR1 is MNHEY and CDR2 is SVGAGI. Trimming took off 2 bases at V and 5 bases at J, with 9 bases between the two ends. This CDR3 contains 14 residues.

The chain combines TRBV28 with TRBJ1-5; unclear D gene. Germline CDR1 is MDHEN and CDR2 is SYDVKM. The CDR3 sequence is 11 residues long. Trimming cost V 6 bases and J 8 bases, with 8 bases left between them. The chain's CDR3 is CASSEGKPQHF. The CDR3, as DNA: TGTGCCAGCAGCGAGGGTAAGCCCCAGCATTTT. Looking up the rest from reference TRBV28 and TRBJ1-5 gives the full variable domain: DVKVTQSSRYLVKRTGEKVFLECVQDMDHENMFWYRQDPGLGLRLIYFSYDVKMKEKGDIPEGYSVSREKKERFSLILESASTNQTSMYLCASSEGKPQHFGDGTRLSIL.

The chain is built from TRBV13 and TRBJ2-2; D unresolved. This CDR3 spans 13 amino acids. CDR1 and CDR2 (germline): PRHDT, FYEKMQ (reference sequence). With 0 bases removed from V and 6 bases from J, the gap between germline ends came to 5 bases. The CDR3 sequence: CASSLGVAGELFF. CDR3 coding DNA: TGTGCCAGCAGCTTAGGCGTGGCCGGGGAGCTGTTTTTT.

This clone was found once. The genes are TRBV7-9 and TRBJ2-3; 8 nucleotides line up with TRBD1. Germline trimming cut 5 bases from V and 2 bases from J; bases unmatched to any gene: 15. Germline V gene sequence: CDR1 SEHNR, CDR2 FQNEAQ (reference sequence). The CDR3 loop spans 18 amino acids. The CDR3 loop is CASSPSEGGQALTDTQYF. CDR3 bases: TGTGCCAGCAGCCCCTCCGAGGGGGGACAGGCGCTCACAGATACGCAGTATTTT.

J is TRBJ1-3 and V is TRBV10-1; no firm D call. Trimming removed 2 bases at V and 3 bases at J, with 17 bases between. The CDR3 consists of 17 residues. CDR1 is WNHNN and CDR2 is SYGVQD in the germline V gene (reference sequence). The CDR3 loop is CASSEPFDGNRGNTIYF. The CDR3 nucleotides are TGCGCCAGCAGTGAGCCCTTCGACGGAAATCGTGGAAACACCATATATTTT.